This is a list of T cell receptor beta chains from one sample in a study of CD8 T cells in ankylosing spondylitis. MiXCR, run by TCRdb on the 5' RACE reads, gives a single entry per CDR3 protein. Here the sample spans approximately 500,000 distinct CDR3 sequences, 12% being singletons. The sample taken for sequencing was blood, either unsorted or a sorted T cell fraction (not recorded which). The receptors were gathered from a male donor with ankylosing spondylitis. Each CDR3 is given with its conserved first and last residue.

v_gene: TRBV12-3/TRBV12-4; CDR3aa: CASSAGLAGRNEQFF
v_gene: TRBV20-1; CDR3aa: CSATGRHTDTQYF
v_gene: TRBV5-8; CDR3aa: CASSLAGEAGGPFEQYF
v_gene: TRBV5-1; CDR3aa: CASSLEGRDFDTQYF
v_gene: TRBV5-1; CDR3aa: CASSPQGVDRMGNEQFF
v_gene: TRBV27; CDR3aa: CASSLRTGNNEQFF
v_gene: TRBV7-8; CDR3aa: CASSPTIRGTEAFF
v_gene: TRBV6-1; CDR3aa: CASSEGTSGSARASYNEQFF
v_gene: TRBV24-1; CDR3aa: CATSEGHNVEQFF
v_gene: TRBV2; CDR3aa: CASNLGTRGDETQYF
v_gene: TRBV5-5; CDR3aa: CASSLEGGGASDSPLHF
v_gene: TRBV20-1; CDR3aa: CSAERLAGSTDTQYF
v_gene: TRBV9; CDR3aa: CASSVEKRERGTQYF
v_gene: TRBV5-1; CDR3aa: CASRKQGAQDTQYF
v_gene: TRBV7-2; CDR3aa: CASSYGRGQWAAFF
v_gene: TRBV4-2; CDR3aa: CASSWGLAGSNEQFF
v_gene: TRBV20-1; CDR3aa: CGALLLAGTLSYNEQFF
v_gene: TRBV7-2; CDR3aa: CASSFGTAGETQYF
v_gene: TRBV2; CDR3aa: CASTNAYYDREQFF
v_gene: TRBV5-1; CDR3aa: CASSLLGTSGSGGYNEQFF
v_gene: TRBV20-1; CDR3aa: CSASPNLNTEAFF
v_gene: TRBV24-1; CDR3aa: CATSESGGGQPQHF
v_gene: TRBV27; CDR3aa: CASSHRMDTVSSYNEQFF
v_gene: TRBV11-2; CDR3aa: CASSLVPGLNNEQFF
v_gene: TRBV5-1; CDR3aa: CASSPDTQREKLFF
v_gene: TRBV5-1; CDR3aa: CASSLEAGATAGELFF
v_gene: TRBV24-1; CDR3aa: CATSDSPQGRSGYTF
v_gene: TRBV6-2/TRBV6-3; CDR3aa: CASNLAGAFARETQYF
v_gene: TRBV30; CDR3aa: CASRTRAYEQYF
v_gene: TRBV7-2; CDR3aa: CASSLVLGSNQPQHF
v_gene: TRBV5-5; CDR3aa: CASSLDRGPPYTDTQYF
v_gene: TRBV20-1; CDR3aa: CSAREDYYDEQFF
v_gene: TRBV20-1; CDR3aa: CSAPRGLETQYF
v_gene: TRBV7-9; CDR3aa: CASSLTGGRGSPLHF
v_gene: TRBV12-3/TRBV12-4; CDR3aa: CASKPEGFFGATNEKLFF
v_gene: TRBV5-1; CDR3aa: CASSVAIDQPQHF
v_gene: TRBV15; CDR3aa: CATSSRASSYGYTF
v_gene: TRBV20-1; CDR3aa: CSASGSPTSYEQYF
v_gene: TRBV5-1; CDR3aa: CASSFTSGGNEQFF
v_gene: TRBV12-3/TRBV12-4; CDR3aa: CASSFSGAKFF
v_gene: TRBV29-1; CDR3aa: CSVAKQGRPEAFF
v_gene: TRBV12-3/TRBV12-4; CDR3aa: CASRNEPGTDTQYF
v_gene: TRBV5-1; CDR3aa: CASSPTVGQAFF
v_gene: TRBV7-2; CDR3aa: CASSPGQGDSYTF
v_gene: TRBV29-1; CDR3aa: CSVLGAGINEQFF
v_gene: TRBV5-1; CDR3aa: CASSPDFVTGELFF
v_gene: TRBV29-1; CDR3aa: CSAGRNTDTQYF
v_gene: TRBV18; CDR3aa: CASSQPANNSPLHF
v_gene: TRBV7-8; CDR3aa: CASSLTSMNTEAFF